This section outlines one TCR beta chain sequence together with its context. This entry belongs to a study of T cells after yellow fever vaccination. Template-switching 5'RACE yielded the TCR cDNA; a universal primer site and UMIs were added in the process. One entry per CDR3 protein, called by TCRdb with MiXCR from the 5' RACE reads. This sample carries 85,000 to 100,000 distinct CDR3 sequences, around 5.8% of them seen once, and the ten largest clones take roughly 41%. The CDR3 has 16 amino acids. Germline V gene sequence: CDR1 MNHNY, CDR2 SVGAGI (reference sequence). Trimming took 7 bases from V and 0 from J, leaving 18 bases between them.

This sequence joins TRBV6-6 and TRBJ1-2, with D unresolved. Sequenced material: CD8+ T cells sorted from PBMCs, taken 10 days after the yellow fever booster vaccination. The receptor was isolated from a man aged 18 to 30 who received the YFV17D yellow fever vaccine. CDR3 DNA sequence: TGTGCCAGCATTCTAGGTGCGGCAGAACCTAACTATGGCTACACCTTC. Its translation is CASILGAAEPNYGYTF.